Listed here are 16 T cell receptor beta chains from one sample, sequenced in a study of shared clonotypes between healthy human individuals. TCRdb's copy holds only in-frame clones and misses some; the assay was immunoSEQ multiplex PCR. The sample contains under 1,100,000 clones, more than 75% of which appear only once. Sequencing input: memory CD4+ T cells from PBMCs. Stated subset: CD45RA-negative fraction. These receptors came from a man younger than 35 in good health. Some clones in this sample may be carry-over from other donors' samples.

The gene calls are TRBV10-3 and TRBJ2-2, with 7 bases lining up with TRBD2. Germline values: CDR1 ENHRY, CDR2 SYGVKD. The J segment lost 5 bases and the V segment lost 8 bases, leaving 14 bases of the junction unmatched. The CDR3 is 16 amino acids. Here the CDR3 reads CAIDAGLAVGTGELFF. In nucleotides, the CDR3 is TGTGCCATCGATGCCGGGCTAGCGGTTGGGACCGGGGAGCTGTTTTTT.

V and J are TRBV5-1 and TRBJ2-2; perhaps D is TRBD1 or TRBD2 (5 bases each). CDR3 length: 16 residues. The germline gives CDR1 SGHRS, CDR2 YFSETQ. The ends were cut back, 3 bases at V and 6 bases at J, with 18 bases in the middle. The DNA for the CDR3 is TGCGCCAGCAGCTGGTACGGGGCCCCCAGCCCCGGGGAGCTGTTTTTT. This encodes CASSWYGAPSPGELFF. Together with reference TRBV5-1 and TRBJ2-2, the CDR3 gives the full variable domain: KAGVTQTPRYLIKTRGQQVTLSCSPISGHRSVSWYQQTPGQGLQFLFEYFSETQRNKGNFPGRFSGRQFSNSRSEMNVSTLELGDSALYLCASSWYGAPSPGELFFGEGSRLTVL.

This clone was recorded once. The chain couples TRBV6-5 to TRBJ2-7; no clear D gene. Germline CDR1 reads MNHEY; CDR2 reads SVGAGI. The germline V and J ends were trimmed by 6 bases and 1 base, with 7 bases remaining between them. CDR3 length: 12 amino acids. CDR3 in DNA: TGTGCCAGCAGGGCAGTTTCCTACGAGCAGTACTTC. Protein sequence: CASRAVSYEQYF.

The chain employs TRBV6-6 and TRBJ2-1; D is ambiguous. Deletions cut 6 bases from V and 5 bases from J, with 5 bases between. The germline V gene has CDR1 MNHNY and CDR2 SVGAGI (reference sequence). There are 11 residues in the CDR3. The CDR3, as DNA: TGTGCCAGCAGCCCAGACAATGAGCAGTTCTTC. Protein sequence: CASSPDNEQFF.

A note on this clone: A much bigger clone sits one base away, suggesting this may be a read error. The chain recombines TRBV7-8 with TRBJ2-2; no reliable D call. Trimming took off 4 bases at V and 2 bases at J, with 2 bases between the two ends. CDR3 size: 12 residues. The germline CDR1 and CDR2 sequences are SGHVS and FQNEAQ. CDR3 sequence: CASSSNTGELFF. CDR3 nucleotides: TGTGCCAGCAGCTCTAACACCGGGGAGCTGTTTTTT.

This chain uses TRBV7-2 with TRBJ2-1; a weak D match, TRBD2 (5 bases). V lost 5 bases, J lost 12 bases, and 17 bases lay in between. The CDR3 consists of 13 residues. Germline CDR1 reads SGHTA; CDR2 reads FQGNSA. For the CDR3, the DNA is TGTGCCAGCAGCGCAGGAGGTAGGACTCGGCAGTTCTTC. It is translated as CASSAGGRTRQFF.

This clone has a single count. This chain connects TRBV7-2 to TRBJ2-7; unclear D gene. The CDR3 consists of 12 residues. V lost 5 bases and J 4 bases, leaving 9 bases between the germline ends. The V gene's germline CDR1 is SGHTA and CDR2 FQGNSA. The CDR3 DNA sequence: TGTGCCAGCAGCAAGGGAAATTACGAGCAGTACTTC. Translating gives CASSKGNYEQYF.

The rearrangement uses TRBV28 and TRBJ2-7; 7 nucleotides line up with TRBD2. Trimming removed 5 bases from V and 1 base from J; junction bases left unmatched: 8. Germline V gives CDR1 MDHEN, CDR2 SYDVKM. This CDR3 spans 15 amino acids. Here the CDR3 DNA reads TGTGCCAGCAGTCTGAGGGTGGGGGGGTCCTACGAGCAGTACTTC. Residues: CASSLRVGGSYEQYF.

In its sample, this clone was seen once. The chain is built from TRBV18 and TRBJ2-7; 9 nucleotides line up with TRBD1. Per the germline V gene, CDR1 is KGHSH and CDR2 is LQKENI. The CDR3 is made up of 14 amino acids. V lost 2 bases, J lost 4 bases, and 3 bases stayed unmatched. Written as DNA, the CDR3 is TGTGCCAGCTCACCAGGGACAGGGAGGTACGAGCAGTACTTC. Translation: CASSPGTGRYEQYF.

Worth noting for this clone: Other DNA sequences in this sample translate to the same CDR3. V usage is TRBV18 and J usage is TRBJ2-7; D may be TRBD1 (6 bases). Germline CDR1 KGHSH, CDR2 LQKENI. The CDR3 extends over 13 amino acids. V lost 3 bases to trimming and J lost 3 bases, with 9 bases between them. CDR3 nucleotides: TGTGCCAGCTCACCCGGGACACGCTACGAGCAGTACTTC. It translates to CASSPGTRYEQYF.

This chain uses TRBV28 with TRBJ2-1, with 9 bases lining up with TRBD2. The CDR3 has 15 amino acids. The trim removed 7 bases at V and 3 bases at J, leaving 7 bases unmatched. Germline CDR1 is MDHEN and CDR2 is SYDVKM. The DNA of the CDR3 is TGTGCCAGCACCCTTAGCGGGAGCGGCTACAATGAGCAGTTCTTC. This encodes CASTLSGSGYNEQFF.

The chain uses TRBV2 and TRBJ1-2, with TRBD1 as a possible D gene (6 bases). Germline V gene data show CDR1 as SNHLY and CDR2 as FYNNEI. There are 13 residues in the CDR3. V dropped 3 bases and J dropped 2 bases, with 7 bases sitting between them. The DNA of the CDR3 is TGTGCCAGCAGTGACCAGGGGAACTATGGCTACACCTTC. Translation: CASSDQGNYGYTF.

This clone was seen only once. The V and J genes are TRBV29-1 and TRBJ1-5, with D possibly matching TRBD1 (5 bases). V gave up 0 bases and J gave up 7 bases, with 16 bases separating them. Germline V gene data show CDR1 as SQVTM and CDR2 as ANQGSEA. This CDR3 contains 15 residues. Here the CDR3 reads CSVEDGAGPRQPQHF. The CDR3 DNA sequence: TGCAGCGTTGAAGATGGGGCAGGGCCGCGGCAGCCCCAGCATTTT.

V gene TRBV4-2 combines with J gene TRBJ2-1, with TRBD2 matching 16 bases. V lost 1 base and J lost 4; bases outside the gene matches: 4. The germline V gene has CDR1 LGHNA and CDR2 YNFKEQ. CDR3 length: 18 amino acids. The CDR3 nucleotides read TGTGCCAGCAGCCAAGGAGGGACTAGCGGGAGGGTATACAATGAGCAGTTCTTC. Its protein product is CASSQGGTSGRVYNEQFF.

The chain combines TRBV7-2 with TRBJ2-6; no firm D call. Germline CDR1 is SGHTA and CDR2 is FQGNSA. The ends were cut back, 5 bases at V and 1 base at J, with 9 bases in the middle. This CDR3 is built from 15 residues. The CDR3 reads CASSPLGSGANVLTF. The CDR3 coding sequence is TGTGCCAGCAGCCCCTTGGGATCTGGGGCCAACGTCCTGACTTTC.

The V gene is TRBV29-1, the J gene TRBJ2-7, with 7 bases aligning to TRBD1. Germline V CDR1 and CDR2: SQVTM, ANQGSEA. This CDR3 contains 17 residues. The trim removed 1 base at V and 2 bases at J, leaving 14 bases unmatched. The CDR3 coding sequence is TGCAGCGTTGAAGGATCGTCCCATAAGACAGGGACCTACGAGCAGTACTTC. Its translation is CSVEGSSHKTGTYEQYF.